This paragraph covers one T cell receptor (beta chain) sequence. Its antigen is currently unknown. The germline V gene has CDR1 GTSNPN and CDR2 SVGIG (reference sequence). This CDR3 has 16 amino acids. The V end lost 4 bases, the J end lost 2 bases, and 17 bases lay between the germline ends. This sample stems from a study of CD8 T cells in ankylosing spondylitis. The study's findings and limits: Ankylosing spondylitis blood appeared to carry a characteristic TCR beta motif of roughly eight highly homologous variants. A CD8+ phenotype characterized the disease-linked clones, which were relatively rare in peripheral blood. Earlier studies detected some motif variants in reactive arthritis synovial fluid and blood. In ankylosing spondylitis patients, matched synovial fluid reportedly showed significant enrichment of disease-linked clones.

TCRdb re-called the 5' RACE reads through MiXCR, storing one row per CDR3 protein. This sample has more than 650,000 distinct CDR3 sequences, with around 11% found just once. The receptor was derived from a male donor with ankylosing spondylitis. The chain recombines TRBV30 with TRBJ1-4; D may be TRBD1 (6 bases). Source material: blood, either unsorted or a sorted T cell fraction (not recorded which). The chain's CDR3 is CAWTSTTGSTNEKLFF. The CDR3 DNA reads as TGTGCCTGGACTTCTACCACAGGGTCGACTAATGAAAAACTGTTTTTT. Full variable domain (remainder filled in from reference TRBV30 and TRBJ1-4): SQTIHQWPATLVQPVGSPLSLECTVEGTSNPNLYWYRQAAGRGLQLLFYSVGIGQISSEVPQNLSASRPQDRQFILSSKKLLLSDSGFYLCAWTSTTGSTNEKLFFGSGTQLSVL.